A single T cell receptor (beta chain) is shown here with its context. Its antigen is as yet unknown. V lost 4 bases to trimming and J lost 7 bases, with 11 bases between them. Per germline, CDR1 KGHSH and CDR2 LQKENI. This CDR3 spans 13 amino acids. This specimen belongs to a study of T-cell reconstitution after alpha-beta-depleted transplantation in children. Unique molecular identifiers were incorporated when the TCRbeta library was constructed. TCRdb re-called the PCR reads through MiXCR, storing one row per CDR3 protein. Among hundreds of thousands of distinct CDR3 sequences, about an eighth were seen once, and the ten largest hold around 0.8%. Notes on the study in general: Roughly two months post-transplant, alpha-beta T cells reportedly originated from several hundred graft clones that had expanded.

This clonotype was obtained from a girl aged 2 to 9 with congenital amegakaryocytic thrombocytopenia, due to receive a stem cell transplant. The sequenced sample was PBMCs, obtained before TCRalphabeta/CD19-depleted stem cell transplant. The chain combines TRBV18 with TRBJ2-1; D may be TRBD1 or TRBD2 (5 bases each). CDR3 bases: TGTGCCAGCTCACGGGGACGACTAAATGAGCAGTTCTTC. Amino acids: CASSRGRLNEQFF. Filled out from reference TRBV18 and TRBJ2-1, the complete variable domain reads NAGVMQNPRHLVRRRGQEARLRCSPMKGHSHVYWYRQLPEEGLKFMVYLQKENIIDESGMPKERFSAEFPKEGPSILRIQQVVRGDSAAYFCASSRGRLNEQFFGPGTRLTVL.